The rows below give T cell receptor beta chains drawn from one sample of a study of shared clonotypes between healthy human individuals. Here immunoSEQ multiplex PCR was the method, and the copy in TCRdb shows in-frame clones only, minus some. The sample lists hundreds of thousands of clones, roughly 95% seen once, with approximately 0.1% in the top ten. Sequenced input: naive CD8+ T cells sorted from blood. These receptors originate from a woman aged 30 to 39 in good health. Both conserved end residues are part of each CDR3. A D gene is named only where the DNA matches it firmly. Some rows mark clone size as missing; the rest say once, few, many or name a class of expanded clone.

size	D	V	J	CDR3	DNA
NA	TRBD2	TRBV14	TRBJ2-3	CASSQAPMGGEGTDTQYF	TGTGCCAGCAGCCAAGCTCCCATGGGGGGGGAAGGGACAGATACGCAGTATTTT
NA	NA	TRBV4-1	TRBJ2-7	CASSQPGAGTPTYEQYF	TGCGCCAGCAGCCAGCCCGGAGCCGGGACTCCCACCTACGAGCAGTACTTC
NA	TRBD1	TRBV28	TRBJ1-3	CASSLGVRGLGNTIYF	TGTGCCAGCAGTTTAGGCGTCAGGGGGCTTGGAAACACCATATATTTT
once	TRBD2	TRBV11-2	TRBJ2-7	CASSRTSGRYNEQYF	TGTGCCAGCAGCCGAACTAGCGGGAGGTACAACGAGCAGTACTTC
NA	TRBD2	TRBV16	TRBJ2-1	CASSQLASGSANEQFF	TGTGCCAGCAGCCAACTGGCTAGCGGGAGTGCCAATGAGCAGTTCTTC
NA	NA	TRBV28	TRBJ1-5	CASSLSDSFNQPQHF	TGTGCCAGCAGTTTATCGGACAGCTTCAATCAGCCCCAGCATTTT
NA	TRBD2	TRBV5-6	TRBJ2-1	CASSLYLLADYNEQFF	TGTGCCAGCAGCTTATACTTGCTAGCGGACTACAATGAGCAGTTCTTC
NA	NA	TRBV11-2	TRBJ1-5	CASSLVGGAVGQPQHF	TGTGCCAGCAGCTTAGTCGGTGGGGCAGTCGGTCAGCCCCAGCATTTT
NA	TRBD2	TRBV13	TRBJ2-5	CASSLMAGGDETQYF	TGTGCCAGCAGCTTAATGGCGGGAGGAGACGAGACCCAGTACTTC
NA	TRBD1	TRBV28	TRBJ2-2	CASSSLFSGTGTETGELFF	TGTGCCAGCAGTTCCCTATTTTCAGGGACAGGGACGGAGACCGGGGAGCTGTTTTTT
NA	TRBD2	TRBV28	TRBJ2-5	CASSFHGTSGAYQETQYF	TGTGCCAGCAGTTTCCATGGGACTAGCGGAGCGTACCAAGAGACCCAGTACTTC
NA	NA	TRBV27	TRBJ2-3	CASSLAESTDTQYF	TGTGCCAGCAGTTTAGCGGAAAGCACAGATACGCAGTATTTT
NA	TRBD2	TRBV7-9	TRBJ2-5	CASSPRLAGALGETQYF	TGTGCCAGCAGCCCAAGACTAGCGGGAGCCCTCGGTGAGACCCAGTACTTC
NA	NA	TRBV5-1	TRBJ1-2	CASSQVEDGNYGYTF	TGCGCCAGCAGCCAGGTGGAGGACGGGAACTATGGCTACACCTTC
NA	NA	TRBV12-1	TRBJ2-1	CASSFVVRRTSGRYNEQFF	TGTGCCAGCAGCTTTGTTGTCCGAAGGACTAGCGGGAGGTACAATGAGCAGTTCTTC
NA	NA	TRBV29-1	TRBJ2-3	CSVADGSSTDTQYF	TGCAGCGTTGCGGACGGGTCTAGCACAGATACGCAGTATTTT
NA	TRBD2	TRBV6-1	TRBJ2-3	CASSEARLARLTDTQYF	TGTGCCAGCAGTGAAGCCCGACTAGCAAGATTAACAGATACGCAGTATTTT
NA	NA	TRBV7-6	TRBJ2-1	CASSLDPGRGYNEQFF	TGTGCCAGCAGCTTAGATCCCGGGAGAGGGTACAATGAGCAGTTCTTC
NA	NA	TRBV6-5	TRBJ1-2	CASSEARGNF	TGTGCCAGCAGTGAAGCCCGCGGGAACTTC
NA	TRBD2	TRBV11-3	TRBJ2-7	CASSWGLAGGEQYF	TGTGCCAGCAGCTGGGGACTAGCCGGAGGGGAGCAGTACTTC
NA	NA	TRBV9	TRBJ2-7	CASSVGVGAYEQYF	TGTGCCAGCAGCGTAGGCGTGGGGGCCTACGAGCAGTACTTC
NA	NA	TRBV27	TRBJ2-7	CASRWRATNYEQYF	TGTGCCAGCAGATGGAGGGCAACTAACTACGAGCAGTACTTC
NA	TRBD1	TRBV10-2	TRBJ1-2	CASGGQGEIYGYTF	TGCGCCAGCGGCGGACAGGGTGAAATCTATGGCTACACCTTC
NA	NA	TRBV6-5	TRBJ2-7	CASSYSIFDGYYEQYF	TGTGCCAGCAGTTACTCGATCTTTGACGGTTACTACGAGCAGTACTTC
NA	NA	TRBV2	TRBJ1-1	CAKERWNTEAFF	TGTGCCAAGGAAAGGTGGAACACTGAAGCTTTCTTT
NA	NA	TRBV27	TRBJ2-7	CASGHIYEQYF	TGTGCCAGTGGACACATTTACGAGCAGTACTTC
NA	NA	TRBV27	TRBJ2-3	CASRVTDTQYF	TGTGCCAGCAGGGTTACAGATACGCAGTATTTT
NA	NA	TRBV6-5	TRBJ2-1	CASTAEDNEQFF	TGTGCCAGCACCGCAGAGGACAATGAGCAGTTCTTC
NA	NA	TRBV5-1	TRBJ1-1	CASSWDDFHTEAFF	TGCGCCAGCAGCTGGGACGACTTCCACACTGAAGCTTTCTTT
NA	TRBD1	TRBV7-2	TRBJ2-5	CASSLEDREWMETQYF	TGTGCCAGCAGCTTAGAAGACAGGGAATGGATGGAGACCCAGTACTTC
NA	NA	TRBV30	TRBJ2-7	CAWRGISYEQYF	TGTGCCTGGCGCGGGATTTCCTACGAGCAGTACTTC
NA	NA	TRBV2	TRBJ2-1	CASRAGSGSYNEQFF	TGTGCCAGCAGGGCCGGGTCGGGTTCCTACAATGAGCAGTTCTTC
NA	TRBD2	TRBV28	TRBJ2-7	CASSFSLAEMGPLEQYF	TGTGCCAGCAGTTTTTCTCTAGCGGAGATGGGGCCCCTCGAGCAGTACTTC
NA	NA	TRBV5-1	TRBJ1-5	CASSLDRSQPQHF	TGCGCCAGCAGCTTGGACAGGTCTCAGCCCCAGCATTTT
NA	NA	TRBV11-2	TRBJ1-2	CASSSDLRDTNGYTF	TGTGCCAGCAGCTCTGACCTCCGGGACACCAATGGCTACACCTTC
once	NA	TRBV7-8	TRBJ2-5	CASSSTGQETQYF	TGTGCCAGCAGCTCGACTGGACAAGAGACCCAGTACTTC
NA	NA	TRBV19	TRBJ2-1	CASSYPGYNEQFF	TGTGCCAGTAGTTACCCTGGTTACAATGAGCAGTTCTTC
NA	TRBD2	TRBV5-1	TRBJ2-1	CASSPPLAGGPNEQFF	TGCGCCAGCAGCCCTCCACTAGCGGGAGGTCCCAATGAGCAGTTCTTC
NA	NA	TRBV28	TRBJ1-4	CASSGGNMDLSNEKLFF	TGTGCCAGCAGCGGGGGGAATATGGACCTCTCTAATGAAAAACTGTTTTTT
NA	NA	TRBV7-9	TRBJ2-1	CASSLRLEQFF	TGTGCCAGCAGCTTAAGGTTGGAGCAGTTCTTC
NA	TRBD2	TRBV10-1	TRBJ2-7	CASSEAGLAVYEQYF	TGCGCCAGCAGTGAGGCCGGACTAGCGGTCTACGAGCAGTACTTC
once	NA	TRBV28	TRBJ2-4	CASSFWGLAKNIQYF	TGTGCCAGCAGTTTTTGGGGACTAGCCAAAAACATTCAGTACTTC
NA	NA	TRBV23-1	TRBJ1-4	CASSLGRGIEKLFF	TGCGCCAGCAGTCTCGGCAGGGGCATTGAAAAACTGTTTTTT
NA	TRBD1	TRBV7-9	TRBJ1-5	CASSRQGANQPQHF	TGTGCCAGCAGCCGACAGGGGGCCAATCAGCCCCAGCATTTT
NA	NA	TRBV28	TRBJ2-7	CASTWGESYEQYF	TGTGCCAGCACCTGGGGAGAGTCCTACGAGCAGTACTTC
NA	TRBD2	TRBV6-5	TRBJ2-5	CASTGREGEETQYF	TGTGCCAGCACGGGGCGGGAGGGCGAAGAGACCCAGTACTTC
NA	NA	TRBV14	TRBJ1-1	CASSQAGRAGTEAFF	TGTGCCAGCAGCCAGGCCGGCAGGGCGGGGACTGAAGCTTTCTTT
NA	NA	TRBV6-5	TRBJ1-2	CASSSSGLIYGYTF	TGTGCCAGCAGTTCCTCAGGGTTGATCTATGGCTACACCTTC
NA	NA	TRBV5-4	TRBJ1-1	CASSHTGGNTEAFF	TGTGCCAGCAGCCATACGGGGGGAAACACTGAAGCTTTCTTT
NA	TRBD1	TRBV27	TRBJ1-2	CASSLNRGQHGYTF	TGTGCCAGCAGTTTGAACAGGGGGCAGCATGGCTACACCTTC
NA	NA	TRBV13	TRBJ2-1	CASSSGLGNEQFF	TGTGCCAGCAGCTCGGGCCTGGGGAATGAGCAGTTCTTC
NA	TRBD1	TRBV19	TRBJ2-3	CASRRQGERTDTQYF	TGTGCCAGTAGGAGACAGGGGGAGAGGACAGATACGCAGTATTTT
NA	NA	TRBV9	TRBJ2-3	CASSGAGDPGITDTQYF	TGTGCCAGCAGCGGGGCCGGGGATCCGGGAATCACAGATACGCAGTATTTT
NA	TRBD2	TRBV19	TRBJ2-7	CASSMVQREGYEQYF	TGTGCCAGTAGTATGGTCCAGCGGGAGGGGTACGAGCAGTACTTC
NA	NA	TRBV30	TRBJ2-1	CAWSVSGAAYNEQFF	TGTGCCTGGAGTGTATCGGGTGCGGCCTACAATGAGCAGTTCTTC